This is a list of T cell receptor beta chains from one sample in a study of T cell responses to AZD1222 COVID-19 vaccine. Profiling relied on immunoSEQ multiplex PCR, and the TCRdb table lists in-frame clones only, not all of them. This table has 100,000 to 150,000 clones, 88% appearing once. The sequences come from peripheral blood, collected on day 0 of AZD1222 vaccination. The source is an adult in good health. CDR3s include the opening cysteine and the closing phenylalanine or tryptophan. D genes are given only for firm matches. Not all rows give a size; the values are once, few, many and, for expanded clones, a class.

CDR3 DNA	CDR3 protein	clone size	D gene	V gene	J gene
TGTGCTAGTGGCCGGACCTCTGCACACCAAGAGACCCAGTACTTC	CASGRTSAHQETQYF	-	-	TRBV12-5	TRBJ2-5
TGTGCCAGCTCCGGGACAGGGGGTTCGAACACCGGGGAGCTGTTTTTT	CASSGTGGSNTGELFF	-	TRBD1	TRBV18	TRBJ2-2
TGTGCCAGCAGCACAACTAGCGGGGGGTCCACAGATACGCAGTATTTT	CASSTTSGGSTDTQYF	-	TRBD2	TRBV28	TRBJ2-3
TGTGCCAGCAGCCTGACTAACCCACCGAACACTGAAGCTTTCTTT	CASSLTNPPNTEAFF	-	-	TRBV28	TRBJ1-1
TGTGCCGCCGGGACTAGCGGAGTATACGAGCAGTACTTC	CAAGTSGVYEQYF	-	TRBD2	TRBV10-3	TRBJ2-7
TGTGCCACAGGGGCACTAGCGGGGGAAGGAACAGATACGCAGTATTTT	CATGALAGEGTDTQYF	once	TRBD2	TRBV10-3	TRBJ2-3
TGTGCCAGCTCACCAGTCCAAGATCAGCCCCAGCATTTT	CASSPVQDQPQHF	-	-	TRBV18	TRBJ1-5
TGTGCCAGTAGTATTGCCGGCCCCTACGAGCAGTACTTC	CASSIAGPYEQYF	-	-	TRBV19	TRBJ2-7
TGTGCCAGCAGCTCTGGGACCCTCGGAAAGGTGCCCCAGCATTTT	CASSSGTLGKVPQHF	-	-	TRBV7-9	TRBJ1-5
TGTGCCAGCAGCATGGTTCAGGGCACTGAAGCTTTCTTT	CASSMVQGTEAFF	-	-	TRBV6-5	TRBJ1-1
TGTGCCAGCAGCCACTGGGGGACAGGGGTCCGGAACACTGAAGCTTTCTTT	CASSHWGTGVRNTEAFF	-	TRBD1	TRBV14	TRBJ1-1
TGTGCCAGCAGCTCAGTTAGTCGCACGGGGTTCAATTCACCCCTCCACTTT	CASSSVSRTGFNSPLHF	-	-	TRBV7-6	TRBJ1-6
TGTGCCAGCAGCTTAGGAGGGACAGTGTACTTC	CASSLGGTVYF	-	-	TRBV5-4	TRBJ2-7
TGTGCCAGCAGTTATTACAGGGGAATACATTCACCCCTCCACTTT	CASSYYRGIHSPLHF	-	TRBD1	TRBV5-6	TRBJ1-6
TGCAGTGCTCGTGATAGGCGGAACACTGAAGCTTTCTTT	CSARDRRNTEAFF	-	-	TRBV20-1	TRBJ1-1
TGTGCCAGCTCACCATTCTCACAGGGGGCCGATGGCTACACCTTC	CASSPFSQGADGYTF	-	TRBD1	TRBV18	TRBJ1-2
TGTGCCAGCAGTTTATCCGGGGTAAGCAATCAGCCCCAGCATTTT	CASSLSGVSNQPQHF	-	-	TRBV28	TRBJ1-5
TGTGCCAGCAGCTCACCCCCGGGACAGTGGGAGACCCAGTACTTC	CASSSPPGQWETQYF	-	TRBD1	TRBV7-7	TRBJ2-5
TGTGCCAGCAGCCCAGCGGGAGTCCACTCCTACAATGAGCAGTTCTTC	CASSPAGVHSYNEQFF	-	TRBD2	TRBV6-2/TRBV6-3	TRBJ2-1
TGTGCCAGCAGTTACGGGACAGGGGCCGGCTACAATGAGCAGTTCTTC	CASSYGTGAGYNEQFF	-	TRBD1	TRBV6-5	TRBJ2-1
TGTGCCAGCAGTTATAGGGGGGGGGCTTTCTTT	CASSYRGGAFF	-	-	TRBV6-6	TRBJ1-1
TGTGCCATCAGTGAGTTAGGGACAGGGGGAAACTATGGCTACACCTTC	CAISELGTGGNYGYTF	-	TRBD1	TRBV10-3	TRBJ1-2
TGTGCCAGCAGCATACGACCAGATACGCAGTATTTT	CASSIRPDTQYF	-	-	TRBV5-5	TRBJ2-3
TGTGCCAGCAGCTCTTCGGGAGGGGGATACGAGCAGTACTTC	CASSSSGGGYEQYF	-	TRBD2	TRBV7-2	TRBJ2-7
TGTGCCAGTAGTCCCGGAGCGGGTCAGCCCCAGCATTTT	CASSPGAGQPQHF	-	-	TRBV19	TRBJ1-5
TGCAGCGTTTTCACGCTAGCGGGAGTACGCGAGCAGTACTTC	CSVFTLAGVREQYF	-	TRBD2	TRBV29-1	TRBJ2-7
TGTGCCAGCAAAGTAGCTAGCGGGGATTACGAGCAGTACTTC	CASKVASGDYEQYF	-	TRBD2	TRBV5-4	TRBJ2-7
TGTGCCAGCAGCTTAGAAGAGTACATGAACACTGAAGCTTTCTTT	CASSLEEYMNTEAFF	-	-	TRBV7-6	TRBJ1-1
TGTGCCAGTAGTATACAAGCGGGAGAGGCAGATACGCAGTATTTT	CASSIQAGEADTQYF	-	TRBD2	TRBV19	TRBJ2-3
TGCGCCAGCAGCAACACTAGCGGGACCACCTACTACGAGCAGTACTTC	CASSNTSGTTYYEQYF	-	TRBD2	TRBV5-1	TRBJ2-7
TGTGCCAGCAGCTTAGCATCCCTTGGGGGGAATTCACCCCTCCACTTT	CASSLASLGGNSPLHF	-	-	TRBV7-2	TRBJ1-6
TGTGCCAGCAGCTTAGACAGGGCCTACAATGAGCAGTTCTTC	CASSLDRAYNEQFF	-	-	TRBV11-3	TRBJ2-1
TGTGCCAGTAGTCTCCCCGTTGTAGGAGCTCGGGACACCATATATTTT	CASSLPVVGARDTIYF	-	-	TRBV19	TRBJ1-3
TGTGCCAGCAGCTCCAAAAGAGGGACTGAAGCTTTCTTT	CASSSKRGTEAFF	-	-	TRBV7-3	TRBJ1-1
TGTGCCAGCAGCTTGGTTGGTGGCGGCTACCGCTTC	CASSLVGGGYRF	-	-	TRBV5-6	TRBJ2-7
TGCGCCAGCAGCCAAGATCAGACCTCCTACAATGAGCAGTTCTTC	CASSQDQTSYNEQFF	-	-	TRBV4-3	TRBJ2-1
TGTGCCAGCTCACGTGCAACTAATGAAAAACTGTTTTTT	CASSRATNEKLFF	-	-	TRBV18	TRBJ1-4